The 3 T cell receptor beta chains below were found in one sample sequenced in a study of blood T cell repertoires in COVID-19. TCRdb's copy holds only in-frame clones and misses some; the assay was immunoSEQ multiplex PCR. The sample lists under 85,000 clones, approximately 86% occurring once. Sequencing used peripheral blood. These receptors originate from a human donor in a cohort sampled during active COVID-19.

The chain uses TRBV11-2 and TRBJ1-5; 8 positions match TRBD1. In germline, CDR1 is SGHAT, CDR2 FQNNGV. The CDR3 is made up of 14 amino acids. V shed 5 bases and J 6 bases; nucleotides not matched to a gene: 6. The CDR3 bases are TGTGCCAGCAGCCTTGGACAGGGCGGTCAGCCCCAGCATTTT. It translates to CASSLGQGGQPQHF.

The chain uses TRBV2 and TRBJ2-5, with D tentatively TRBD2 (7 bases). The germline V gene encodes CDR1 SNHLY and CDR2 FYNNEI. V dropped 2 bases and J dropped 5 bases, with 12 bases sitting between them. CDR3 length: 14 amino acids. CDR3 in amino acids: CASSEQGGGETQYF. The CDR3 bases are TGTGCCAGCAGTGAACAGGGCGGGGGCGAGACCCAGTACTTC.

V and J are TRBV7-2 and TRBJ1-6, with 8 bases matching TRBD1. The CDR3 is 14 residues long. V was pared by 6 bases and J by 5 bases, with 3 bases of the junction left unmatched. Germline CDR1 reads SGHTA; CDR2 reads FQGNSA. CDR3 in DNA: TGTGCCAGCAGAGGACAGGGCGATAATTCACCCCTCCACTTT. This translates into CASRGQGDNSPLHF.